This TCR beta chain was sequenced during a study of CD8+CD57+ T cells in acquired aplastic anemia. Study-wide background: The DNA of sorted CD4+ and CD8+ cells averaged 3.2 ug.

A remark on this clonotype: The junction departs from the called germline gene at one end, perhaps through a read error.

CDR1 ENHRY and CDR2 SYGVKD come from the germline V gene. The CDR3 is made up of 14 amino acids. For CDR3 and TCR beta VDJ profiling, genomic DNA was the template used. Each CDR3 protein is one row after TCRdb ran MiXCR on the reads. The sample holds 100,000 to 150,000 distinct CDR3 sequences; about 48% are singletons and the top ten take around 2.5%. This receptor was identified in a human donor in good health, serving as a control. The chain combines TRBV10-3 with TRBJ2-7; 9 bases line up with TRBD1. Specimen: sorted CD4+, CD8+, or CD8+CD57+ T cells (not recorded which) from PBMCs. CDR3 sequence: CASSVRDRAYEQYF. The CDR3 coding sequence is TGTGCCAGCAGTGTCCGGGACAGGGCCTACGAGCAGTACTTC.